Listed below are T cell receptor beta chains from one sample, sequenced in a study of T-cell memory formation after mild COVID-19. TCRdb processed the 5' RACE reads anew with MiXCR; each CDR3 protein has one entry. The table lists approximately 440,000 distinct CDR3 sequences, about 19% of them singletons, with around 9.2% in the top ten. The sequenced sample consisted of PBMCs or a T cell subset sorted from them (not recorded which). These receptors originate from an adult woman who had mild COVID-19 (a few samples of this study predate the infection). Cell type and time point are not known. CDR3s include the opening cysteine and the closing phenylalanine or tryptophan. A D gene is named only where the DNA matches it firmly. The listing skips clone size in some rows; elsewhere it reads once, few, many or a size class.

>few|TRBD1|15|TRBJ1-2|TRBV29-1
TGCAGCGTTGAGGGGACAGGGGGCGCTGGCTATGGCTACACCTTC
CSVEGTGGAGYGYTF
>many|NA|15|TRBJ1-1|TRBV5-1
TGCGCCAGCAGCCCCCCCCTGGGGCAGGGCACTGAAGCTTTCTTT
CASSPPLGQGTEAFF
>few|NA|12|TRBJ2-1|TRBV29-1
TGCAGCGTCATAGGGTCCTACAATGAGCAGTTCTTC
CSVIGSYNEQFF
>NA|NA|18|TRBJ1-5|TRBV4-1
TGCGCCAGCAGCCAAGAAGTAGCGGGACTACCTAGCAATCAGCCCCAGCATTTT
CASSQEVAGLPSNQPQHF
>NA|NA|15|TRBJ2-2|TRBV24-1
TGTGCCACCAGTGAGGCAGGGGGGTACACCGGGGAGCTGTTTTTT
CATSEAGGYTGELFF
>once|NA|14|TRBJ2-7|TRBV5-4
TGTGCCAGCAGCCGGATACAGGGTTCCTACGAGCAGTACTTC
CASSRIQGSYEQYF
>NA|NA|15|TRBJ2-7|TRBV7-2
TGTGCCAGCAGCTTAGCGGTTAATCGAGGTAACGAGCAGTACTTC
CASSLAVNRGNEQYF
>NA|NA|13|TRBJ1-4|TRBV2
TGTGCCAGCTACAGGGATGGTAGTGAAAAACTGTTTTTT
CASYRDGSEKLFF
>few|NA|14|TRBJ1-1|TRBV19
TGTGCCAGTAGTATGGGGGGGACCGGGACTGAAGCTTTCTTT
CASSMGGTGTEAFF
>few|TRBD2|15|TRBJ2-1|TRBV11-2
TGTGCCAGCAGCTACCGTAGCGGGGGGGTTGGTGAGCAGTTCTTC
CASSYRSGGVGEQFF
>NA|NA|13|TRBJ2-2|TRBV7-3
TGTGCCAGCAGCTTAGATGCCACCGGGGAGCTGTTTTTT
CASSLDATGELFF
>NA|NA|13|TRBJ1-1|TRBV7-2
TGTGCCAGCGGACAAGGTATGAGCACTGAAGCTTTCTTT
CASGQGMSTEAFF
>NA|NA|13|TRBJ2-7|TRBV3-1
TGTGCCAGCAGCCAAAGTCTGGGCTACGAGCAGTACTTC
CASSQSLGYEQYF
>many|NA|13|TRBJ1-2|TRBV7-2
TGTGCCAGCAGCCTCGGGGAGTCCTATGGCTACACCTTC
CASSLGESYGYTF
>few|NA|13|TRBJ2-5|TRBV12-3/TRBV12-4
TGTGCCAGCAGCTCCGGGACAATAGAGACCCAGTACTTC
CASSSGTIETQYF
>NA|NA|14|TRBJ1-2|TRBV4-1
TGCGCCAGCAGCCCGGATTCGCAAGGCTATGGCTACACCTTC
CASSPDSQGYGYTF
>NA|TRBD2|14|TRBJ2-1|TRBV10-3
TGTGCCATCAGTGAGTCATCCGGGAGGGTTGAGCAGTTCTTC
CAISESSGRVEQFF
>few|TRBD2|17|TRBJ2-1|TRBV6-2/TRBV6-3
TGTGCCAGCAGTCCCGGCGCTAGCGGACTAACCTACAATGAGCAGTTCTTC
CASSPGASGLTYNEQFF
>NA|NA|14|TRBJ2-3|TRBV3-1
TGTGCCAGCAGCGAGCCCTCTAGCACAGATACGCAGTATTTT
CASSEPSSTDTQYF
>many|TRBD1|15|TRBJ1-5|TRBV10-3
TGTGCCATCAGATCGGACAGGAACTTTAATCAGCCCCAGCATTTT
CAIRSDRNFNQPQHF
>NA|TRBD1|21|TRBJ2-6|TRBV6-5
TGTGCCAGCAGTTACCGAGGCCATAAAGGACAGGGGGAGTCTGGGGCCAACGTCCTGACTTTC
CASSYRGHKGQGESGANVLTF
>few|NA|13|TRBJ1-2|TRBV5-1
TGCGCCAGCAGCTTGCCAACCCTCTATGGCTACACCTTC
CASSLPTLYGYTF
>few|TRBD1|12|TRBJ1-1|TRBV18
TGTGCCAGCTCAGCCGACAGGGTCGGAGCTTTCTTT
CASSADRVGAFF
>few|NA|13|TRBJ2-7|TRBV6-6
TGTGCCAGCAGTTGGTCAGACTCCTACGAGCAGTACTTC
CASSWSDSYEQYF
>NA|NA|14|TRBJ1-1|TRBV7-2
TGTGCCAGCAGCCCGGTGGAGGGTGGGACTGAAGCTTTCTTT
CASSPVEGGTEAFF
>few|NA|11|TRBJ1-5|TRBV19
TGTGCCAGTACGGCCGGGTGGGCCCAGCATTTT
CASTAGWAQHF
>NA|NA|14|TRBJ2-2|TRBV5-4
TGTGCCAGCAGCACAGAGGCCAACACCGGGGAGCTGTTTTTT
CASSTEANTGELFF
>few|NA|15|TRBJ1-1|TRBV7-9
TGTGCCAGCAGCTTAGTAGTTGGCAGGAACACTGAAGCTTTCTTT
CASSLVVGRNTEAFF
>few|NA|12|TRBJ2-5|TRBV7-9
TGTGCCAGCAGCTCTCTCTCGCTGACCCAGTACTTC
CASSSLSLTQYF
>few|TRBD1|14|TRBJ1-2|TRBV7-9
TGTGCCAGCAGTTCCGACAGGGCGCCGAATGGCTACACCTTC
CASSSDRAPNGYTF
>NA|NA|15|TRBJ2-7|TRBV6-5
TGTGCCAGCAGTTACTCGATGGGTGGGGGATACGAGCAGTACTTC
CASSYSMGGGYEQYF
>few|NA|16|TRBJ2-2|TRBV27
TGTGCCAGCCGAAGAGGAGTGAGAGGGAGCACCGGGGAGCTGTTTTTT
CASRRGVRGSTGELFF
>NA|NA|14|TRBJ2-7|TRBV5-1
TGCGCCAGCAGCTTGGGGCAGGACTCCTACGAGCAGTACTTC
CASSLGQDSYEQYF
>NA|TRBD1|16|TRBJ1-1|TRBV5-1
TGCGCCAGCAGCCCCGGGACAGGGCAGTCGAACACTGAAGCTTTCTTT
CASSPGTGQSNTEAFF
>NA|NA|13|TRBJ2-3|TRBV20-1
TGCAGTGCTTCCCGGGACTCCACAGATACGCAGTATTTT
CSASRDSTDTQYF
>few|NA|15|TRBJ2-2|TRBV11-2
TGTGCCAGCAGCTTCCTTGGGGAGAACACCGGGGAGCTGTTTTTT
CASSFLGENTGELFF
>NA|NA|14|TRBJ1-2|TRBV6-5
TGTGCCAGCAGTTACTCGGGGGTTCGCTATGGCTACACCTTC
CASSYSGVRYGYTF
>few|NA|13|TRBJ2-2|TRBV7-9
TGTGCCAGCAGCTTAGGGGGCGTCGGGGAGCTGTTTTTT
CASSLGGVGELFF
>NA|TRBD2|18|TRBJ2-7|TRBV3-1
TGTGCCAGCAGCCCGGAAGAGACTAGCGGGAGAGGATCCTACGAGCAGTACTTC
CASSPEETSGRGSYEQYF
>NA|NA|12|TRBJ2-2|TRBV24-1
TGTGCCAGCGGGCAGGTCCCCGGGGAGCTGTTTTTT
CASGQVPGELFF
>NA|NA|13|TRBJ2-7|TRBV29-1
TGCAGCGCCATGGACAGTTTGAACTACGAGCAGTACTTC
CSAMDSLNYEQYF
>NA|TRBD1|15|TRBJ1-1|TRBV7-9
TGTGCCAGCAGGAATGAAGACAGGGGGGACACTGAAGCTTTCTTT
CASRNEDRGDTEAFF